This T cell receptor beta chain comes out of a study of T cell responses to AZD1222 COVID-19 vaccine. This table comes from immunoSEQ multiplex PCR, and its TCRdb copy is limited to in-frame clones, with some not included. The table shows about 93,000 clones, with around 91% occurring only once. Germline V gene lookup returns CDR1 SGHTA and CDR2 FQGNSA. The V end was cut by 1 base, the J end by 5 bases, with 17 bases between. The CDR3 spans 16 residues. This clonotype was obtained from an adult who received the AZD1222 COVID-19 vaccine. Sequenced here: peripheral blood, sampled 28 days after the second AZD1222 dose. V and J are TRBV7-2 and TRBJ1-2; a weak D match, TRBD1 (6 bases). The CDR3 sequence: CASSLVGGDTGYGYTF. The DNA of the CDR3 is TGTGCCAGCAGCTTAGTTGGGGGGGACACCGGGTATGGCTACACCTTC.